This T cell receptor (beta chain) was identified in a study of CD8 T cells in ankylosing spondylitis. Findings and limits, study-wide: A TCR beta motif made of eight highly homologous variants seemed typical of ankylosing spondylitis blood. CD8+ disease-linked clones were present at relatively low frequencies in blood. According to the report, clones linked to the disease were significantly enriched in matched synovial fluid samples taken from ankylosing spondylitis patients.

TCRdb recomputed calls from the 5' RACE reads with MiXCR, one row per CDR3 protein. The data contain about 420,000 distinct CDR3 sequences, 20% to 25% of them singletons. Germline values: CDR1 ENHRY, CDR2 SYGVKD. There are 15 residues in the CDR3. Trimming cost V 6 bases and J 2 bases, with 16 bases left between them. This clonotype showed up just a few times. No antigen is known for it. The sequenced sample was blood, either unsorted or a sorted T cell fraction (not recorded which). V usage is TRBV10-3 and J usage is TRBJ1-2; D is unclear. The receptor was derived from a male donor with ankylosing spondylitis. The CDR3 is CAIRPGPGPNYGYTF. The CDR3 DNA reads TGTGCCATCAGACCAGGACCTGGACCCAACTATGGCTACACCTTC.